The 8 T cell receptor beta chains presented below share a single source sample, sequenced in a study of long-term antiretroviral therapy in people with HIV. With survey level as its setting, the immunoSEQ assay was v3.0. TCRdb's copy holds only in-frame clones and misses some; the assay was immunoSEQ multiplex PCR. The sample records about 20,000 clones, 80% being singletons. Material: unsorted PBMCs, obtained 0.2 years after starting antiretroviral therapy. These receptors all come from a woman in her forties with HIV.

The V gene is TRBV2, the J gene TRBJ1-4; 8 nucleotides line up with TRBD1. Germline lookup yields CDR1 SNHLY and CDR2 FYNNEI. The ends lost 3 bases at V and 3 bases at J; junction bases unmatched: 3. The CDR3 extends over 15 amino acids. The CDR3 spells CASSDLGQANEKLFF. CDR3 DNA sequence: TGTGCCAGCAGTGATTTGGGACAGGCTAATGAAAAACTGTTTTTT.

This clone was seen only a few times. The chain has TRBV10-3 and TRBJ2-2, with D perhaps being TRBD1 or TRBD2 (6 bases each). V lost 7 bases, J lost 7 bases, and 13 bases lay in between. CDR3 length equals 13 residues. CDR1 and CDR2 (germline): ENHRY, SYGVKD. The CDR3 DNA is TGTGCCATCACCTCGGGGGCCGGCGGGGAGCTGTTTTTT. Protein sequence: CAITSGAGGELFF.

This rearrangement joins TRBV2 to TRBJ2-5; unclear D gene. The CDR3 contains 14 residues. Germline V lookup: CDR1 SNHLY, CDR2 FYNNEI. Trimming removed 2 bases at V and 0 bases at J, with 7 bases between. CDR3 sequence reads: CASSERRNQETQYF. CDR3 in DNA: TGTGCCAGCAGTGAAAGGCGGAACCAAGAGACCCAGTACTTC. The full variable domain, in which reference TRBV2 and TRBJ2-5 provide the parts outside the CDR3, is EPEVTQTPSHQVTQMGQEVILRCVPISNHLYFYWYRQILGQKVEFLVSFYNNEISEKSEIFDDQFSVERPDGSNFTLKIRSTKLEDSAMYFCASSERRNQETQYFGPGTRLLVL.

The V call is TRBV19, the J call TRBJ2-4; D could derive from TRBD1 or TRBD2 (5 bases each). V was trimmed by 5 bases and J by 1 base, leaving 9 bases between them. The CDR3 consists of 14 residues. Germline CDR1 LNHDA, CDR2 SQIVND (reference sequence). CDR3 in DNA: TGTGCCAGTAGTGCCGGGACCGCCAAAAACATTCAGTACTTC. Encoded protein: CASSAGTAKNIQYF.

Written as DNA, the CDR3 is TGTGCCTGGAGTAAAGGGTTGAACACTGAAGCTTTCTTT. Amino acids: CAWSKGLNTEAFF. This chain links TRBV30 with TRBJ1-1, with unresolved D. Trimming pared 2 bases from V and 0 bases from J, leaving 7 bases between. The CDR3 contains 13 residues. Germline CDR1 and CDR2: GTSNPN and SVGIG (reference sequence). The whole variable domain, remainder taken from reference TRBV30 and TRBJ1-1, is SQTIHQWPATLVQPVGSPLSLECTVEGTSNPNLYWYRQAAGRGLQLLFYSVGIGQISSEVPQNLSASRPQDRQFILSSKKLLLSDSGFYLCAWSKGLNTEAFFGQGTRLTVV.

CDR3 in DNA: TGTGCCAGCGGTCCCAACTCTGGAAACACCATATATTTT. Its translation: CASGPNSGNTIYF. V gene TRBV11-2 combines with J gene TRBJ1-3; no reliable D call. CDR1 SGHAT and CDR2 FQNNGV come from the germline V gene. CDR3 length: 13 residues. V was cut by 8 bases and J by 0 bases, with 8 bases left in between.

The chain carries TRBV21-1 and TRBJ1-6; TRBD1, the table's D call, was not compared with the DNA. TRBV21-1 represents a pseudogene. The CDR3 spans 15 residues. The CDR3 DNA follows: TGTGCCAGCAGCAAAAACCCCAGGGGCGACTCACCCCTCCACTTT. Protein: CASSKNPRGDSPLHF.

V is TRBV4-1 and J is TRBJ1-3; a possible D gene is TRBD1 (5 bases). The CDR3 is 14 residues long. Germline CDR1 and CDR2: MGHRA and YSYEKL. V lost 3 bases, J lost 6 bases, and 12 bases lay in between. In nucleotides, the CDR3 is TGCGCCAGCAGCCAGGGACGAGGCGAAAACACCATATATTTT. Encoded protein: CASSQGRGENTIYF.